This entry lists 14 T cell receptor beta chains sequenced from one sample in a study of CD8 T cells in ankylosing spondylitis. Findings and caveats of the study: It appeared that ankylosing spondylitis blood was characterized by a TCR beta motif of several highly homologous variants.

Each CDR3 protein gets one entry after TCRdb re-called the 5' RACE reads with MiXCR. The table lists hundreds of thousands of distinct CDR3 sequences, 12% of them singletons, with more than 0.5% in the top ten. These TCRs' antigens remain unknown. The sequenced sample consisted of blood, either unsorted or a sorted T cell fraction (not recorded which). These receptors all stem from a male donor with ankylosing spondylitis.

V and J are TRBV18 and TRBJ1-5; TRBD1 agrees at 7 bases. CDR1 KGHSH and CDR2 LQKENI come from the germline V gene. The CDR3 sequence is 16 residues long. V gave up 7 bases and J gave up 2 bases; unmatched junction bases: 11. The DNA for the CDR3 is TGTGCCAGCTTACCGGTTGCAGGGGGGGGCAATCAGCCCCAGCATTTT. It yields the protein CASLPVAGGGNQPQHF. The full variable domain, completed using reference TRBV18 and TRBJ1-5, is NAGVMQNPRHLVRRRGQEARLRCSPMKGHSHVYWYRQLPEEGLKFMVYLQKENIIDESGMPKERFSAEFPKEGPSILRIQQVVRGDSAAYFCASLPVAGGGNQPQHFGDGTRLSIL.

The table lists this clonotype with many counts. In DNA, the CDR3 is TGTGCCAGCAGCTTAGGAATAGCGGGAGCGGCAAACATTCAGTACTTC. This gives the protein CASSLGIAGAANIQYF. V and J are TRBV13 and TRBJ2-4; TRBD2 aligns across 9 bases. The CDR3 loop spans 16 amino acids. Germline V CDR1 and CDR2: PRHDT, FYEKMQ (reference sequence). V shed 0 bases, J shed 6 bases, and the junction held 6 bases outside the gene matches.

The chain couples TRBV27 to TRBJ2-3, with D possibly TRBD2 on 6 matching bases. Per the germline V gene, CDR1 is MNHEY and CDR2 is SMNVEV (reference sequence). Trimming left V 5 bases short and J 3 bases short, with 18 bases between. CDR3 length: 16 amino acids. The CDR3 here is CASSAQRRGRTDTQYF. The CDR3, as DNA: TGTGCCAGCAGTGCCCAAAGGCGGGGTAGGACAGATACGCAGTATTTT.

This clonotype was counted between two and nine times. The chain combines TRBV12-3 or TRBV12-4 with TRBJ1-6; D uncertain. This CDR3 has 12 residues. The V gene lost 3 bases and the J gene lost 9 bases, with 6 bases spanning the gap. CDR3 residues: CASSFRASPLHF. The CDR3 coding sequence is TGTGCCAGCAGTTTTCGGGCTTCACCCCTCCACTTT.

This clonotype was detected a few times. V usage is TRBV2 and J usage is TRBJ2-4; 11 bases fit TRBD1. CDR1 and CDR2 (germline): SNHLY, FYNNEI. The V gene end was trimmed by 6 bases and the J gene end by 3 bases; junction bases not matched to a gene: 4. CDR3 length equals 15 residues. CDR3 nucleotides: TGTGCCAGCAGCTGGGGACAGGGGGTCAAAAACATTCAGTACTTC. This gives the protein CASSWGQGVKNIQYF.

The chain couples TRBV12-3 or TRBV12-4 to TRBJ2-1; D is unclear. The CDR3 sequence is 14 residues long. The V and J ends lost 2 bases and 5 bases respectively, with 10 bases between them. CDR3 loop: CASSLMSSDNEQFF. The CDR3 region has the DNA TGTGCCAGCAGTTTAATGAGTTCCGACAATGAGCAGTTCTTC.

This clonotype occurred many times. CDR3 in amino acids: CSGVLREAFF. In DNA form, the CDR3 reads TGCAGCGGTGTACTGAGGGAAGCTTTCTTT. V is TRBV29-1 and J is TRBJ1-1; unclear D gene. The V and J ends lost 7 bases and 8 bases respectively, with 11 bases between them. Germline-derived CDR1 and CDR2 are SQVTM and ANQGSEA. The CDR3 runs 10 residues. Complete variable domain (other parts from reference TRBV29-1 and TRBJ1-1): SAVISQKPSRDICQRGTSLTIQCQVDSQVTMMFWYRQQPGQSLTLIATANQGSEATYESGFVIDKFPISRPNLTFSTLTVSNMSPEDSSIYLCSGVLREAFFGQGTRLTVV.

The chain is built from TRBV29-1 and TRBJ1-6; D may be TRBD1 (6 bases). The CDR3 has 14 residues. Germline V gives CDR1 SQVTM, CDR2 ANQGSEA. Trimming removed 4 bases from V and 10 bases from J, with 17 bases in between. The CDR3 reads CSVATNRADSPLHF. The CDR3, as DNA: TGCAGCGTTGCGACGAACAGGGCTGACTCACCCCTCCACTTT.

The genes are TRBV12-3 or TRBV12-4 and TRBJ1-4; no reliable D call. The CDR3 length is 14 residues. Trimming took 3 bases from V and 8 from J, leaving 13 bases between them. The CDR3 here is CASSFRGRAEKLFF. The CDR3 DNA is TGTGCCAGCAGTTTCCGGGGTCGGGCCGAAAAACTGTTTTTT.

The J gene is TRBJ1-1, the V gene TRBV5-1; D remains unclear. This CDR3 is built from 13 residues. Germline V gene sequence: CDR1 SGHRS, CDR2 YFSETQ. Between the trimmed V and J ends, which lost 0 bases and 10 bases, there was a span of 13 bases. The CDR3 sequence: CASSLDGETVAFF. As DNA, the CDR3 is TGCGCCAGCAGCTTGGACGGGGAGACGGTAGCTTTCTTT.

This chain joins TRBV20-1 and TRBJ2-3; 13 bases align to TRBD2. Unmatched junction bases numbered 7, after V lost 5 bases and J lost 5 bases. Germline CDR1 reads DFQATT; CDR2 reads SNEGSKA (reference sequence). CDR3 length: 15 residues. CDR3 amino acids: CSAFGLAGAGDTQYF. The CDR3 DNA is TGCAGTGCTTTCGGACTAGCGGGAGCGGGAGATACGCAGTATTTT.

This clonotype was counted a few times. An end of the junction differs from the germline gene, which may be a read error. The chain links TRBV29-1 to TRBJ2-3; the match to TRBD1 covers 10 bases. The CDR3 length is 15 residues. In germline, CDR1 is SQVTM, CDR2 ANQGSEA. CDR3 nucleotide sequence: TGCAGCGTTCCCCCCCGGACAGGGGGGCCAGATACGCAGTGTTTT. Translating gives CSVPPRTGGPDTQCF.

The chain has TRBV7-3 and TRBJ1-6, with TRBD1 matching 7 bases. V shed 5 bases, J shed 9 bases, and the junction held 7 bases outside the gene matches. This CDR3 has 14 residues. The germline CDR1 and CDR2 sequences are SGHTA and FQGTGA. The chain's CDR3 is CASSLQQGTSPLHF. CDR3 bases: TGTGCCAGCAGCCTGCAACAGGGGACTTCACCCCTCCACTTT.

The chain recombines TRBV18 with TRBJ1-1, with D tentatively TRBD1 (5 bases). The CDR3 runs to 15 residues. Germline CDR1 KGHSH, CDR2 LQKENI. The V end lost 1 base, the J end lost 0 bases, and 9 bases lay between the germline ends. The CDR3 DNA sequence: TGTGCCAGCTCACCACAACAACAGGTGAACACTGAAGCTTTCTTT. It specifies CASSPQQQVNTEAFF.